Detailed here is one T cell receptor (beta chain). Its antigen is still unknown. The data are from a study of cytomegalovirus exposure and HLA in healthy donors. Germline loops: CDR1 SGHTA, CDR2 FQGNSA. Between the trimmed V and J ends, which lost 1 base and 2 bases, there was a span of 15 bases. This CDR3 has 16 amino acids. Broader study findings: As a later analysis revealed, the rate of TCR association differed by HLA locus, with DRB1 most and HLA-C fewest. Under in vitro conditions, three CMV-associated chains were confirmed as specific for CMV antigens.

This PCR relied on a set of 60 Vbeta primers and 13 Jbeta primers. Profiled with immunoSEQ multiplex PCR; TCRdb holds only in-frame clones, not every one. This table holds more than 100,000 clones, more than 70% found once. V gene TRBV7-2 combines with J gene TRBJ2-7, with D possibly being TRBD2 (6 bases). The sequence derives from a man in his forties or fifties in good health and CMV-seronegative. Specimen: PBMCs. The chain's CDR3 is CASSLVAVPGAYEQYF. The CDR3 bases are TGTGCCAGCAGCTTAGTGGCGGTGCCGGGAGCCTACGAGCAGTACTTC. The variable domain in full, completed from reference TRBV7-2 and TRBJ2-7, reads GAGVSQSPSNKVTEKGKDVELRCDPISGHTALYWYRQSLGQGLEFLIYFQGNSAPDKSGLPSDRFSAERTGGSVSTLTIQRTQQEDSAVYLCASSLVAVPGAYEQYFGPGTRLTVT.